The 19 T cell receptor beta chains presented below share a single source sample, sequenced in a study of cytomegalovirus exposure and HLA in healthy donors. 13 Jbeta primers and 60 Vbeta primers were used for the PCR. Sequenced by immunoSEQ multiplex PCR; TCRdb stores in-frame clones only, minus some. The repertoire holds about 200,000 clones, with roughly 73% as singletons. The sequencing input was PBMCs. The source of these receptors is a woman in her 30s in good health and CMV-seropositive.

This chain joins TRBV9 and TRBJ1-2; TRBD1 might be the D (6 bases). The CDR3 totals 14 residues. V was shortened by 6 bases and J by 0 bases, with 12 bases between the two germline ends. Per the germline V gene, CDR1 is SGDLS and CDR2 is YYNGEE. DNA of the CDR3: TGTGCCAGCACCCGGGACACCACTAACTATGGCTACACCTTC. Encoded protein: CASTRDTTNYGYTF.

This clone was found a few times. The chain has TRBV19 and TRBJ2-1; 8 bases are shared with TRBD2. Looked up from germline, CDR1 is LNHDA and CDR2 is SQIVND (reference sequence). CDR3 length: 14 residues. J lost 7 bases, V lost 11 bases, and 13 bases had no gene match. In DNA form, the CDR3 reads TGTGCCTCGGTGACGGCGGGAGGAAAGAATGAGCAGTTCTTC. Protein sequence: CASVTAGGKNEQFF.

The table lists this clone with a few counts. This rearrangement joins TRBV6-6 to TRBJ2-1, with TRBD2 identical over 7 bases. The J segment lost 6 bases and the V segment lost 7 bases, leaving 6 bases of the junction unmatched. This CDR3 region has 13 residues. CDR1 is MNHNY, CDR2 SVGAGI, per germline (reference sequence). The CDR3 reads CASNRDYANEQFF. In DNA, the CDR3 is TGTGCCAGCAACCGGGACTACGCCAATGAGCAGTTCTTC.

This clone showed up just a few times. The chain couples TRBV19 to TRBJ1-2, with 7 bases matching TRBD1. The CDR3 sequence is 15 residues long. Germline V gene lookup returns CDR1 LNHDA and CDR2 SQIVND (reference sequence). Trimming cost V 5 bases and J 4 bases; bases outside gene matches: 10. CDR3 nucleotides: TGTGCCAGTAGTTCAAGGAAGACAGGGCCCTATGGCTACACCTTC. Translated, it gives CASSSRKTGPYGYTF.

V and J are TRBV7-9 and TRBJ1-1; 8 nucleotides align to TRBD1. The CDR3 is 12 residues long. CDR1 is SEHNR and CDR2 is FQNEAQ in the germline V gene (reference sequence). Germline trimming cut 0 bases from V and 11 bases from J; bases unmatched to any gene: 2. This CDR3 reads CASSLADRAAFF. The DNA for the CDR3 is TGTGCCAGCAGCTTAGCGGACAGGGCCGCTTTCTTT. Together with reference TRBV7-9 and TRBJ1-1, the CDR3 gives the full variable domain: DTGVSQNPRHKITKRGQNVTFRCDPISEHNRLYWYRQTLGQGPEFLTYFQNEAQLEKSRLLSDRFSAERPKGSFSTLEIQRTEQGDSAMYLCASSLADRAAFFGQGTRLTVV.

This clone has more than one count but fewer than ten. The chain recombines TRBV4-3 with TRBJ1-6; unclear D gene. CDR1 LGHNA and CDR2 YSLEER come from the germline V gene. Trimming took off 0 bases at V and 9 bases at J, with 12 bases between the two ends. The CDR3 is made up of 15 amino acids. In DNA form, the CDR3 reads TGCGCCAGCAGCCAAGATGGGGAGATTCCTTCACCCCTCCACTTT. Translated: CASSQDGEIPSPLHF.

This clone appeared a single time. This sequence joins TRBV13 and TRBJ2-7, with 8 nucleotides matching TRBD1. Trimming at V came to 4 bases and at J to 4 bases, leaving 6 bases not matched to a gene. The CDR3 is 14 amino acids. Germline lookup yields CDR1 PRHDT and CDR2 FYEKMQ (reference sequence). CDR3 nucleotide sequence: TGTGCCAGCAGCTACGGACAGGGCGGGTACGAGCAGTACTTC. Translated: CASSYGQGGYEQYF.

The CDR3 region is CASRPQMNTEAFF. CDR3 coding DNA: TGTGCCAGCAGGCCTCAGATGAACACTGAAGCTTTCTTT. The J gene is TRBJ1-1, the V gene TRBV6-5; no reliable D call. The CDR3 consists of 13 residues. The V end lost 6 bases, the J end lost 0 bases, and 8 bases lay between the germline ends. In germline, CDR1 is MNHEY, CDR2 SVGAGI.

This clone was found once. The genes are TRBV5-1 and TRBJ2-7; D unclear. The CDR3 spans 15 residues. V lost 0 bases and J lost 3, with 13 bases in between. The germline V gene encodes CDR1 SGHRS and CDR2 YFSETQ. This CDR3 is CASSLASGRVYEQYF. DNA for the CDR3: TGCGCCAGCAGCTTGGCCTCTGGCCGGGTCTACGAGCAGTACTTC.

This clone turned up a few times. The chain is built from TRBV4-1 and TRBJ2-5, with 16 positions matching TRBD2. The CDR3 runs 17 residues. J was trimmed by 0 bases and V by 3 bases; bases with no gene match: 1. The germline CDR1 and CDR2 sequences are MGHRA and YSYEKL. CDR3 nucleotide sequence: TGCGCCAGCAGCCAGGGGACTAGCGGGGGGGACCAAGAGACCCAGTACTTC. This sequence encodes CASSQGTSGGDQETQYF.

The V call is TRBV7-2, the J call TRBJ2-5; D gene uncertain. The CDR3 has 11 amino acids. From germline, CDR1 is SGHTA and CDR2 FQGNSA. Deletions cut 5 bases from V and 2 bases from J, with 3 bases between. The CDR3 coding sequence is TGTGCCAGCAGCCCGCAAGAGACCCAGTACTTC. Translation: CASSPQETQYF.

Worth noting for this clone: The sample holds other DNA sequences that translate to the same CDR3. The chain carries TRBV7-6 and TRBJ2-3; D uncertain. Per germline, CDR1 SGHVS and CDR2 FNYEAQ. The CDR3 totals 12 residues. Trimming removed 5 bases at V and 1 base at J, with 4 bases between. The CDR3 protein is CASSPGTDTQYF. CDR3 DNA sequence: TGTGCCAGCAGCCCGGGCACAGATACGCAGTATTTT.

The J gene is TRBJ2-1, the V gene TRBV7-8; 10 bases match TRBD2. The CDR3 covers 15 residues. The V gene end was trimmed by 1 base and the J gene end by 9 bases; junction bases not matched to a gene: 6. Per germline, CDR1 SGHVS and CDR2 FQNEAQ. The CDR3 protein is CASSLVSGLASEQFF. CDR3 coding DNA: TGTGCCAGCAGCTTAGTTTCGGGACTAGCGTCTGAGCAGTTCTTC.

The chain joins TRBV5-6 to TRBJ1-5; 9 bases agree with TRBD1. V lost 4 bases, J lost 3 bases, and 2 bases stayed unmatched. This CDR3 region has 14 residues. Per the germline V gene, CDR1 is SGHDT and CDR2 is YYEEEE. The CDR3 region is CASSGTGINQPQHF. DNA of the CDR3: TGTGCCAGCAGCGGGACAGGGATCAATCAGCCCCAGCATTTT.

The chain couples TRBV5-1 to TRBJ1-5, with D perhaps matching TRBD1 (5 bases). The germline V gene encodes CDR1 SGHRS and CDR2 YFSETQ. The CDR3 sequence is 14 residues long. V lost 4 bases and J 6 bases, leaving 14 bases between the germline ends. The CDR3 loop reads CASSLDSNSQPQHF. The CDR3 DNA reads TGCGCCAGCAGCCTTGACAGTAATAGTCAGCCCCAGCATTTT.

This sequence joins TRBV19 and TRBJ1-3; no clear D. Trimming took off 2 bases at V and 0 bases at J, with 5 bases between the two ends. The CDR3 extends over 14 amino acids. CDR1 and CDR2 (germline): LNHDA, SQIVND (reference sequence). DNA for the CDR3: TGTGCCAGTAGTATAATGAGCTCTGGAAACACCATATATTTT. Encoded protein: CASSIMSSGNTIYF.

This chain uses TRBV2 with TRBJ2-5; maybe TRBD2 (5 bases). CDR3 length: 11 amino acids. CDR1 and CDR2 (germline): SNHLY, FYNNEI. Trimming pared 3 bases from V and 8 bases from J, leaving 7 bases between. As DNA, the CDR3 is TGTGCCAGCAGTGACGGGGTTACCCAGTACTTC. Translation gives CASSDGVTQYF.

The chain employs TRBV10-3 and TRBJ2-7, with 8 bases that match TRBD2. This CDR3 contains 16 residues. Germline V CDR1 and CDR2: ENHRY, SYGVKD. The trim removed 3 bases at V and 1 base at J, leaving 8 bases unmatched. CDR3 sequence reads: CAISDPTSGRSYEQYF. The DNA for the CDR3 is TGTGCCATCAGTGACCCAACTAGCGGCAGATCCTACGAGCAGTACTTC.

The rearrangement joins TRBV6-1 to TRBJ2-7; 11 nucleotides line up with TRBD1. CDR1 and CDR2 from the germline V gene are MNHNS and SASEGT. Trimming removed 10 bases from V and 2 bases from J; junction bases left unmatched: 7. The CDR3 consists of 14 residues. CDR3 loop: CATDRTGGPYEQYF. For the CDR3, the DNA is TGTGCCACGGACAGGACAGGGGGCCCCTACGAGCAGTACTTC.